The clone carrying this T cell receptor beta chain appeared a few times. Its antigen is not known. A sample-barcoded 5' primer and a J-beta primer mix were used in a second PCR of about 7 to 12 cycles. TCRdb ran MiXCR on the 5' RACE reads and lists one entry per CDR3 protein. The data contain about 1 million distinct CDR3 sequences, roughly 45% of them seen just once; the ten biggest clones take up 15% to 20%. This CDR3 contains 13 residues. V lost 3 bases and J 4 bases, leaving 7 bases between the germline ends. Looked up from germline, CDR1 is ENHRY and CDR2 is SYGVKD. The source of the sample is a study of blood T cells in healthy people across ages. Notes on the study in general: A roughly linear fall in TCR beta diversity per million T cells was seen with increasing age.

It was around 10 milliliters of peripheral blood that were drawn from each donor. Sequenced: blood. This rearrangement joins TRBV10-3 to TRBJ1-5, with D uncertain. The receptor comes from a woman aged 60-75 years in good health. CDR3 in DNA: TGTGCCATCAGTGATCAGTGGAATCAGCCCCAGCATTTT. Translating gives CAISDQWNQPQHF.